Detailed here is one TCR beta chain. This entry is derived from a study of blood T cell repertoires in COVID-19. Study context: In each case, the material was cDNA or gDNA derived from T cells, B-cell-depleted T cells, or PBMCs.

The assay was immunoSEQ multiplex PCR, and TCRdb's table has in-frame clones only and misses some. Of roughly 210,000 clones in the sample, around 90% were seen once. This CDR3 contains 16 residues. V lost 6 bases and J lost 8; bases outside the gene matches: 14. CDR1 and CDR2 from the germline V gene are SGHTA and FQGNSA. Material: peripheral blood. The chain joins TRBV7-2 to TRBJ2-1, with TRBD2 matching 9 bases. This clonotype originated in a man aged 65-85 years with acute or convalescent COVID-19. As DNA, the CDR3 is TGTGCCAGCAGATTACAGCGAGCTAGCGGGAACTATGAGCAGTTCTTC. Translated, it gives CASRLQRASGNYEQFF. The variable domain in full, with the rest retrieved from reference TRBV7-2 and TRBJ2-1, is GAGVSQSPSNKVTEKGKDVELRCDPISGHTALYWYRQSLGQGLEFLIYFQGNSAPDKSGLPSDRFSAERTGGSVSTLTIQRTQQEDSAVYLCASRLQRASGNYEQFFGPGTRLTVL.